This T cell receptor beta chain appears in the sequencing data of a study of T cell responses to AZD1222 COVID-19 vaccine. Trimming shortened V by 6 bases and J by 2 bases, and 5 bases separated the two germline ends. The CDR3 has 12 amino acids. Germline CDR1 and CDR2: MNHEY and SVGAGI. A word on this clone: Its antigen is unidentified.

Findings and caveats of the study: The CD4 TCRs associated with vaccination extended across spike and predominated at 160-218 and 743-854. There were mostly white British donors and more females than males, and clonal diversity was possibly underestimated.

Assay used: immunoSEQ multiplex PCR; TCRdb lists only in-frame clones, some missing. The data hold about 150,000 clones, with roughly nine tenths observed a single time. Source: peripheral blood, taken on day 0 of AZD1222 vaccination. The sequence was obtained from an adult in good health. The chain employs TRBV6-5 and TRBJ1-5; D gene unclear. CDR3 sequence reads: CASRVGNQPQHF. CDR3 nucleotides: TGTGCCAGCAGGGTTGGCAATCAGCCCCAGCATTTT.